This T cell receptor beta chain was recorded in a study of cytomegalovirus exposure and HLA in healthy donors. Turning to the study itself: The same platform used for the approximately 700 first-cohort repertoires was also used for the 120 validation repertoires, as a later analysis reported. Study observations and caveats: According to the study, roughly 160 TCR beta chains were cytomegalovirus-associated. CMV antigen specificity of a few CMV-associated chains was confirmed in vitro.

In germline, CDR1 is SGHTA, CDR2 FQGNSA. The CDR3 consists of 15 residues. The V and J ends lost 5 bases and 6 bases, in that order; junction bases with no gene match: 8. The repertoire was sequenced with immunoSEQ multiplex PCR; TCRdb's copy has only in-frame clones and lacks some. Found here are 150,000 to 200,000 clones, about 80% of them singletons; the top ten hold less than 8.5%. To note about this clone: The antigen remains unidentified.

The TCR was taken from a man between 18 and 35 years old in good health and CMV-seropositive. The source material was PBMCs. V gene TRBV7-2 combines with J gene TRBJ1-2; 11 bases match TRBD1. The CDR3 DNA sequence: TGTGCCAGCAGCCCCCGGACAGGGGGCGTCGATGGCTACACCTTC. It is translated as CASSPRTGGVDGYTF.